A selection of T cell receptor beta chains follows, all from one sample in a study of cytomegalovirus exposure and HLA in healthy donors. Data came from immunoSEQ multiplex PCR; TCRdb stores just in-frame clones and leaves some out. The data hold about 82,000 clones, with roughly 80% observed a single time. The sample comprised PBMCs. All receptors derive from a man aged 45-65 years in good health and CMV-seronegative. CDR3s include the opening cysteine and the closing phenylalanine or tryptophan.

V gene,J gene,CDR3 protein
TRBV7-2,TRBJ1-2,CASSLPGVRGYTF
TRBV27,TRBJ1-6,CASSLKGQGLFSNSPLHF
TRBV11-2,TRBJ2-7,CASSLVSSGGIYEQYF
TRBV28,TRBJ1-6,CASSSEGVGNSPLHF
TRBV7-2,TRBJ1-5,CASRSTGLGQPQHF
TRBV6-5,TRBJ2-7,CASRGSEKMGAEQYF
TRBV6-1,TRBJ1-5,CASSQQGNGNQPQHF
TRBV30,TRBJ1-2,CAWSSGHPYGYTF
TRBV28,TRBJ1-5,CASSSSGDNQPQHF
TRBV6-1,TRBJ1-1,CASKEDSQNTEAFF
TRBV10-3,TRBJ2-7,CAISESTSGGYEQYF
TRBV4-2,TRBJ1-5,CASSQKVDRGYQPQHF
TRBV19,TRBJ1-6,CASSPGQGNSPLHF
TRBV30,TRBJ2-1,CAWGLDRSYNEQFF
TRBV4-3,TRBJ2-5,CASSPRGSQETQYF
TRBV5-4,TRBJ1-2,CASSLKPNYGYTF
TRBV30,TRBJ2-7,CAWSGGTVDRANYEQYF
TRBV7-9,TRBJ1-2,CASSLVQGYYGYTF
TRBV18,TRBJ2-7,CASSPGFQGVSPHYEQYF
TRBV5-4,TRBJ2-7,CASSSGSSSEQYF